What follows is one T cell receptor beta chain and its context. The sample is drawn from a study of control samples from healthy donors and cancer patients. With 0 bases removed from V and 7 bases from J, the gap between germline ends came to 13 bases. CDR1 and CDR2 (germline): SGHKS, YYEKEE (reference sequence). The CDR3 sequence is 14 residues long. Clones were sequenced by immunoSEQ multiplex PCR, and TCRdb holds only the in-frame ones, with some missing. The sample has roughly 100,000 clones; under 95% are singletons. Material for sequencing was blood. This TCR came from a woman between 18 and 30 years old in good health. V and J are TRBV5-5 and TRBJ1-2; D ambiguous. The CDR3 loop is CASSLALSVSGYTF. DNA for the CDR3: TGTGCCAGCAGCTTGGCTTTATCTGTCTCTGGCTACACCTTC.